Following are 15 T cell receptor beta chains from one sample sequenced in a study of T cell changes during pregnancy in multiple sclerosis. TCRdb's table, derived via immunoSEQ multiplex PCR, lists solely in-frame clones and lacks some. The table has some 40,000 clones, about 87% seen once. Sequenced material: CD4+ T cells from peripheral blood mononuclear cells, taken before pregnancy. These receptors all come from a female donor with multiple sclerosis, enrolled in a pregnancy study.

The CDR3 protein is CASSLGGGNEQFF. CDR3 DNA: TGTGCCAGCAGCTTAGGGGGGGGGAATGAGCAGTTCTTC. This rearrangement joins TRBV7-8 to TRBJ2-1, with 7 bases aligning to TRBD2. In germline, CDR1 is SGHVS, CDR2 FQNEAQ. The CDR3 sequence is 13 residues long. The junction had 1 base not matched to a gene; V was cut back by 1 base and J by 7 bases.

This chain uses TRBV7-2 with TRBJ2-7; D is undetermined. With 5 bases removed from V and 3 bases from J, the gap between germline ends came to 5 bases. The CDR3 length is 11 residues. Germline CDR1 SGHTA, CDR2 FQGNSA. For the CDR3, the DNA is TGTGCCAGCAGCCTCTACTACGAGCAGTACTTC. This encodes CASSLYYEQYF.

V and J are TRBV9 and TRBJ2-2; a weak D match, TRBD2 (7 bases). The CDR3 is made up of 15 amino acids. The V end was cut by 3 bases, the J end by 3 bases, with 12 bases between. Germline V gene data show CDR1 as SGDLS and CDR2 as YYNGEE. CDR3 nucleotides: TGTGCCAGCAGCGAAAGGGGGGGGCACACCGGGGAGCTGTTTTTT. Encoded protein: CASSERGGHTGELFF.

A remark on this clone: In the same sample, other DNA sequences code for this CDR3. The J gene is TRBJ1-1, the V gene TRBV6-5; 8 bases are a match to TRBD1. V lost 6 bases to trimming and J lost 4 bases; unmatched junction nucleotides: 10. The CDR3 length is 15 residues. Germline loops: CDR1 MNHEY, CDR2 SVGAGI. The CDR3 spells CASSPGTGVGTEAFF. CDR3 coding DNA: TGTGCCAGCAGCCCCGGGACAGGCGTTGGCACTGAAGCTTTCTTT.

The chain has TRBV18 and TRBJ1-1; no clear D. Trimming shortened V by 2 bases and J by 0 bases, and 4 bases separated the two germline ends. CDR1 is KGHSH and CDR2 is LQKENI in the germline V gene. The CDR3 covers 13 residues. The CDR3 sequence is CASSPAVNTEAFF. In nucleotides, the CDR3 is TGTGCCAGCTCACCAGCAGTGAACACTGAAGCTTTCTTT. Variable domain in full (rest from reference TRBV18 and TRBJ1-1): NAGVMQNPRHLVRRRGQEARLRCSPMKGHSHVYWYRQLPEEGLKFMVYLQKENIIDESGMPKERFSAEFPKEGPSILRIQQVVRGDSAAYFCASSPAVNTEAFFGQGTRLTVV.

This chain uses TRBV19 with TRBJ1-5; no definite D call. Trimming removed 4 bases from V and 1 base from J, with 11 bases in between. Germline V gene lookup returns CDR1 LNHDA and CDR2 SQIVND (reference sequence). The CDR3 loop spans 15 amino acids. The CDR3 loop reads CASSTPGRSNQPQHF. The CDR3 DNA is TGTGCCAGTAGTACCCCGGGGAGGAGCAATCAGCCCCAGCATTTT.

V usage is TRBV30 and J usage is TRBJ1-1; TRBD1 agrees at 7 bases. After removal of 2 bases from V and 4 bases from J, the junction contained 4 bases not matched to a gene. Germline V gene sequence: CDR1 GTSNPN, CDR2 SVGIG (reference sequence). CDR3 size: 13 residues. CDR3 coding DNA: TGTGCCTGGAGTACGGCAGGGGGCACTGAAGCTTTCTTT. Translated, it gives CAWSTAGGTEAFF.

This chain links TRBV5-1 with TRBJ1-4, with a tentative D call TRBD1 (6 bases). Germline CDR1 is SGHRS and CDR2 is YFSETQ. V gave up 4 bases and J gave up 0 bases, with 7 bases separating them. This CDR3 is 14 amino acids long. In DNA, the CDR3 is TGCGCCAGCAGCGAGGGGGCAACTAATGAAAAACTGTTTTTT. As protein: CASSEGATNEKLFF.

The V and J genes are TRBV11-3 and TRBJ2-1, with a weak D call TRBD2 (6 bases). V was shortened by 5 bases and J by 7 bases, with 9 bases between the two germline ends. The CDR3 runs 12 residues. Germline loops: CDR1 SGHNT, CDR2 YENEEA. The CDR3 loop reads CASSPGGNEQFF. The CDR3 region has the DNA TGTGCCAGCAGCCCAGGAGGGAATGAGCAGTTCTTC.

This chain links TRBV11-3 with TRBJ1-1, with TRBD1 identical over 9 bases. CDR1 is SGHNT and CDR2 is YENEEA in the germline V gene. The J segment lost 4 bases and the V segment lost 4 bases, leaving 7 bases of the junction unmatched. CDR3 length: 15 amino acids. The CDR3 here is CASSSSGQGVTEAFF. The CDR3 nucleotides read TGTGCCAGCAGCTCCTCGGGACAGGGAGTCACTGAAGCTTTCTTT.

This rearrangement joins TRBV2 to TRBJ1-4; weak D call: TRBD1 (5 bases). Germline CDR1 reads SNHLY; CDR2 reads FYNNEI. The ends were cut back, 6 bases at V and 6 bases at J, with 14 bases in the middle. This CDR3 comprises 14 residues. The CDR3 bases are TGTGCCAGCAGCAAAATGGGGGGAGATGAAAAACTGTTTTTT. This encodes CASSKMGGDEKLFF.

The gene calls are TRBV18 and TRBJ1-1; the D is unclear. There are 14 residues in the CDR3. The V end was cut by 1 base, the J end by 4 bases, with 10 bases between. Per germline, CDR1 KGHSH and CDR2 LQKENI. The DNA for the CDR3 is TGTGCCAGCTCACCACAGAGGGATCTCACTGAAGCTTTCTTT. As protein: CASSPQRDLTEAFF.

Only a few counts were recorded for this clone. Different DNA sequences within this sample yield the same CDR3. This sequence joins TRBV18 and TRBJ1-1, with 7 bases fitting TRBD1. Germline loops: CDR1 KGHSH, CDR2 LQKENI. J lost 6 bases, V lost 3 bases, and 1 base had no gene match. CDR3 size: 12 residues. The CDR3 reads CASSPQGAEAFF. CDR3 nucleotides: TGTGCCAGCTCACCTCAGGGGGCTGAAGCTTTCTTT.

V gene TRBV28 combines with J gene TRBJ1-6; perhaps TRBD1 as D (5 bases). CDR3 length: 14 amino acids. V lost 2 bases to trimming and J lost 9 bases, with 11 bases between them. CDR1 is MDHEN and CDR2 is SYDVKM in the germline V gene. The CDR3 nucleotides read TGTGCCAGCAGTTTAGCACAGGCGGTTTCACCCCTCCACTTT. Translation gives CASSLAQAVSPLHF.

The genes are TRBV9 and TRBJ1-6, with 7 bases matching TRBD1. This CDR3 contains 14 residues. The V and J ends lost 3 bases and 10 bases, in that order; junction bases with no gene match: 7. The germline V gene has CDR1 SGDLS and CDR2 YYNGEE. The chain's CDR3 is CASSANRGNSPLHF. CDR3 coding DNA: TGTGCCAGCAGCGCAAACAGGGGAAACTCACCCCTCCACTTT.